Presented here are 15 T cell receptor beta chains from one specimen sequenced in a study of T cells in Graves' hyperthyroidism and ophthalmopathy. From RNA transcripts, TCR beta CDR3 regions were amplified. RT-PCR in the first round (using the HTBI primer set) targeted the TCR CDR3. TCRdb ran MiXCR on the multiplex PCR reads and lists one entry per CDR3 protein. The data hold roughly 300,000 distinct CDR3 sequences, with 15% to 20% observed a single time. The sample was blood. All receptors come from a woman in her forties or fifties with Graves' hyperthyroidism.

This clonotype showed up many times. The chain is built from TRBV6-2 or TRBV6-3 and TRBJ2-7; the D gene could be TRBD1 or TRBD2 (5 bases each). This CDR3 spans 13 amino acids. The germline gives CDR1 MNHEY, CDR2 SVGEGT. V was pared by 8 bases and J by 1 base, with 12 bases between. The CDR3 region has the DNA TGTGCCAGCGGGGGTATTGTTTCCTACGAGCAGTACTTC. The encoded protein is CASGGIVSYEQYF.

The chain recombines TRBV5-1 with TRBJ2-2; perhaps TRBD1 as D (6 bases). Germline CDR1 and CDR2: SGHRS and YFSETQ. Trimming took 4 bases from V and 9 from J, leaving 10 bases between them. CDR3 length equals 12 residues. The CDR3 DNA sequence: TGCGCCAGCAGCCCAGGGGCCAGGGAGCTGTTTTTT. Encoded protein: CASSPGARELFF.

V is TRBV5-1 and J is TRBJ2-3; D may be TRBD1 or TRBD2 (7 bases each). The CDR3 extends over 16 amino acids. The V and J ends lost 3 bases and 0 bases respectively, with 14 bases between them. Germline assignment: CDR1 SGHRS and CDR2 YFSETQ. CDR3 bases: TGCGCCAGCAGCTATGCAGGGGGGGGAAGCACAGATACGCAGTATTTT. Encoded protein: CASSYAGGGSTDTQYF.

This clonotype was detected many times. This chain joins TRBV6-1 and TRBJ2-7; 10 nucleotides align to TRBD2. This CDR3 has 14 residues. CDR1 is MNHNS and CDR2 is SASEGT in the germline V gene. V lost 5 bases and J lost 6; bases outside the gene matches: 7. The CDR3 coding sequence is TGTGCCAGCAGTAGAATAGCGGGAGGAGGCGAGCAGTACTTC. This encodes CASSRIAGGGEQYF.

This clonotype was observed many times. This chain joins TRBV11-2 and TRBJ2-1, with TRBD1 matching 9 bases. The germline CDR1 and CDR2 sequences are SGHAT and FQNNGV. The trim removed 2 bases at V and 7 bases at J, leaving 6 bases unmatched. The CDR3 is made up of 15 amino acids. CDR3 protein: CASSLRQGDENEQFF. CDR3 DNA sequence: TGTGCCAGCAGCTTAAGACAGGGGGACGAGAATGAGCAGTTCTTC.

This clonotype was detected only a few times. The rearrangement links TRBV29-1 to TRBJ2-7; maybe TRBD1 (6 bases). V dropped 4 bases and J dropped 2 bases, with 12 bases sitting between them. CDR3 length equals 13 residues. Germline-derived CDR1 and CDR2 are SQVTM and ANQGSEA. In DNA, the CDR3 is TGCAGCGTTGCAGACGGACAGACCTACGAGCAGTACTTC. Encoded protein: CSVADGQTYEQYF.

The rearrangement links TRBV5-1 to TRBJ2-1; D gene uncertain. This CDR3 is 14 amino acids long. With 2 bases removed from V and 13 bases from J, the gap between germline ends came to 19 bases. Looked up from germline, CDR1 is SGHRS and CDR2 is YFSETQ. This CDR3 is CASSFTLPDTLQFF. CDR3 in DNA: TGCGCCAGCAGCTTTACCTTGCCGGATACGTTACAGTTCTTC.

This clonotype was detected a few times. The chain combines TRBV9 with TRBJ2-1; the D gene is possibly TRBD1 (6 bases). V was shortened by 3 bases and J by 7 bases, with 11 bases between the two germline ends. This CDR3 region has 13 residues. The germline V gene encodes CDR1 SGDLS and CDR2 YYNGEE. CDR3 coding DNA: TGTGCCAGCAGCGCAGAACAGGGTAATGAGCAGTTCTTC. Protein sequence: CASSAEQGNEQFF.

This clonotype has more than one count but fewer than ten. V is TRBV7-9 and J is TRBJ1-1; 7 bases match TRBD1. The V gene end was trimmed by 5 bases and the J gene end by 0 bases; junction bases not matched to a gene: 6. Germline CDR1 reads SEHNR; CDR2 reads FQNEAQ (reference sequence). CDR3 length equals 15 residues. The CDR3 sequence is CASSQTGAMNTEAFF. CDR3 nucleotides: TGTGCCAGCAGCCAAACAGGGGCGATGAACACTGAAGCTTTCTTT.

This clonotype was detected ten times or more. The V and J genes are TRBV20-1 and TRBJ1-2, with TRBD1 identical over 7 bases. Germline CDR1 is DFQATT and CDR2 is SNEGSKA (reference sequence). CDR3 size: 13 residues. V lost 0 bases and J lost 4; bases outside the gene matches: 2. DNA of the CDR3: TGCAGTGCTAGAGATAGGGACAGCTATGGCTACACCTTC. It is translated as CSARDRDSYGYTF.

This clonotype was seen repeatedly, ten times or more. The rearrangement links TRBV6-2 or TRBV6-3 to TRBJ1-2; D gene uncertain. The CDR3 has 14 residues. V was cut by 2 bases and J by 4 bases, with 11 bases left in between. The V gene's germline CDR1 is MNHEY and CDR2 SVGEGT. For the CDR3, the DNA is TGTGCCAGCAGTTACGGGCAAGATCTCTATGGCTACACCTTC. Its protein is CASSYGQDLYGYTF.

The rearrangement joins TRBV20-1 to TRBJ2-1; TRBD2 agrees at 11 bases. Trimming at V came to 5 bases and at J to 7 bases, leaving 10 bases not matched to a gene. Germline-derived CDR1 and CDR2 are DFQATT and SNEGSKA (reference sequence). This CDR3 is built from 15 residues. The CDR3 DNA follows: TGCAGTGCTCCGGGGGGGCTAGCGGGGGGTAATGAGCAGTTCTTC. It yields the protein CSAPGGLAGGNEQFF.

This clonotype has more than one count but fewer than ten. The gene calls are TRBV6-1 and TRBJ1-5; no clear D. Deletions cut 2 bases from V and 4 bases from J, with 6 bases between. This CDR3 is 13 amino acids long. Germline V CDR1 and CDR2: MNHNS, SASEGT. The CDR3 protein is CASSEQTNQPQHF. As DNA, the CDR3 is TGTGCCAGCAGTGAACAGACTAATCAGCCCCAGCATTTT.

V and J are TRBV7-8 and TRBJ2-1, with 16 nucleotides matching TRBD2. There are 17 residues in the CDR3. J lost 3 bases, V lost 5 bases, and 4 bases had no gene match. CDR1 and CDR2 from the germline V gene are SGHVS and FQNEAQ. In DNA, the CDR3 is TGTGCCAGCAGCACCGGGACTAGCGGGGGGGTCTACAATGAGCAGTTCTTC. Protein sequence: CASSTGTSGGVYNEQFF.

This clonotype was seen at least ten times. The chain has TRBV3-1 and TRBJ1-1, with 7 bases matching TRBD1. Germline CDR1 reads LGHDT; CDR2 reads YNNKEL (reference sequence). With 1 base clipped from V and 5 bases from J, the junction kept 1 base outside the gene matches. The length of the CDR3 is 13 residues. CDR3: CASSQGQGTEAFF. In DNA, the CDR3 is TGTGCCAGCAGCCAAGGACAGGGAACTGAAGCTTTCTTT.